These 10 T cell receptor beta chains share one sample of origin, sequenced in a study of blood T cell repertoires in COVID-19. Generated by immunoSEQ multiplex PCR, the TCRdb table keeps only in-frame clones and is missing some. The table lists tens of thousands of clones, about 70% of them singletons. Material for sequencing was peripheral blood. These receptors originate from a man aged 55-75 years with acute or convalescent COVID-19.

Here the CDR3 DNA reads TGTGCCAGCCGCCCGACTAGCGGGAAAAACATTCAGTACTTC. Translating it yields CASRPTSGKNIQYF. This sequence joins TRBV2 and TRBJ2-4; 10 bases map to TRBD2. The CDR3 is made up of 14 amino acids. Germline V gives CDR1 SNHLY, CDR2 FYNNEI. Trimming took 8 bases from V and 4 from J; bases not matched to a gene: 5. Filled out from reference TRBV2 and TRBJ2-4, the complete variable domain reads EPEVTQTPSHQVTQMGQEVILRCVPISNHLYFYWYRQILGQKVEFLVSFYNNEISEKSEIFDDQFSVERPDGSNFTLKIRSTKLEDSAMYFCASRPTSGKNIQYFGAGTRLSVL.

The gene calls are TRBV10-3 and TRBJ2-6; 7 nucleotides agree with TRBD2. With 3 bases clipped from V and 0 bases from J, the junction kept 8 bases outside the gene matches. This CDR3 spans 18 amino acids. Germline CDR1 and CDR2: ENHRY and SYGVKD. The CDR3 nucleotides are TGTGCCATCAGTGAAGGGGAGGGGCTGGACTCTGGGGCCAACGTCCTGACTTTC. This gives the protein CAISEGEGLDSGANVLTF.

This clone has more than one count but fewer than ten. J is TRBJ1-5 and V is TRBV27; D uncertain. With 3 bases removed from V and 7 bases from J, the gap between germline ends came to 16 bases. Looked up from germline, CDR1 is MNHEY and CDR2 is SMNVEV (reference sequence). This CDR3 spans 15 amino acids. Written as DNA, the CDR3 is TGTGCCAGCAGTTTTAGCCCCGAGTCCGGGCAGCCCCAGCATTTT. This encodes CASSFSPESGQPQHF.

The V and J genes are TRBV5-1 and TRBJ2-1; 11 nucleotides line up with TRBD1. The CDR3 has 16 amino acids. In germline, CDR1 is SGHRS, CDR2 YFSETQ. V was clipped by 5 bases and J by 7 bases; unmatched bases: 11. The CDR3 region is CASSYLGQGVVNEQFF. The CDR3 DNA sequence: TGCGCCAGCAGTTACCTGGGACAGGGGGTTGTAAATGAGCAGTTCTTC.

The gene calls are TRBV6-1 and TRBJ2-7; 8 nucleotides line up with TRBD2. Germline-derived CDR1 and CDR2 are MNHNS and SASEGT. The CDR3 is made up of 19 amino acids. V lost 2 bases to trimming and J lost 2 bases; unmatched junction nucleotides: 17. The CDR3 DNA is TGTGCCAGCAGTGAAATTCGGGGGGGAATGTCCGGCAGTGCCTACGAGCAGTACTTC. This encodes CASSEIRGGMSGSAYEQYF.

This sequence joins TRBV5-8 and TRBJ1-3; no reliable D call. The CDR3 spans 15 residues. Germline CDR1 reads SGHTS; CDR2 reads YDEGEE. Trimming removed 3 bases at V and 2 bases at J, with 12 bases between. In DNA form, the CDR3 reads TGTGCCAGCAGCTCGGTAGAGGGAACTGGAAACACCATATATTTT. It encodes CASSSVEGTGNTIYF.

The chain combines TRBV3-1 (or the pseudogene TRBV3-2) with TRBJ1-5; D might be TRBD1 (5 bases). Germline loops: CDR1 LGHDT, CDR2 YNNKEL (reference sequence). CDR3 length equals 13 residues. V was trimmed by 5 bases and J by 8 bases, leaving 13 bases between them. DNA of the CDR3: TGTGCCAGCAGCGGTACTGCCAGGGAGCCCCAGCATTTT. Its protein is CASSGTAREPQHF.

The CDR3 sequence: CASRGQGSDTQYF. The DNA for the CDR3 is TGTGCCAGCAGAGGACAGGGTTCAGATACGCAGTATTTT. The chain combines TRBV6-5 with TRBJ2-3; 8 nucleotides align to TRBD1. The CDR3 has 13 amino acids. Germline assignment: CDR1 MNHEY and CDR2 SVGAGI. V was clipped by 6 bases and J by 4 bases; unmatched bases: 3.

The CDR3 nucleotides read TGTGCCAGTAGTATCCCGGGGTACGAGCAGTACTTC. It encodes CASSIPGYEQYF. This chain connects TRBV19 to TRBJ2-7; a weak D match, TRBD2 (5 bases). Trimming stripped 3 bases from V and 4 bases from J, with 7 bases between. The germline CDR1 and CDR2 sequences are LNHDA and SQIVND (reference sequence). The CDR3 is made up of 12 amino acids.

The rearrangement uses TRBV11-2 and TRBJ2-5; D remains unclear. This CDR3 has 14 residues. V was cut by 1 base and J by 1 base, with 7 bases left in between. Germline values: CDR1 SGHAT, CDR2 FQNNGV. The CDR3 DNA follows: TGTGCCAGCAGCTTAGGGCGGATCCAAGAGACCCAGTACTTC. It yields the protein CASSLGRIQETQYF.